The following is a T cell receptor beta chain sequence with its context. In the original workflow: Nucleated cell counts were estimated from reference gene primer amplification. Profiled with immunoSEQ multiplex PCR; TCRdb holds only in-frame clones, not every one. For V, J and clone size, that table is used; D and trimming come from the DNA. Found here are about 220,000 clones, 82% of them singletons; the top ten hold 3% to 4.5%. The record originates from a study of blood T cell repertoires in COVID-19. For the study at large: PBMCs, B-cell-depleted T cells, or T cells provided the cDNA or gDNA that made up the material.

This receptor was taken from a woman older than 75 with acute or convalescent COVID-19. Sequences were obtained from peripheral blood.

This CDR3 is CSGGLSYEQYF. The DNA for the CDR3 is TGCAGCGGCGGACTCTCCTACGAGCAGTACTTC. The gene calls are TRBV29-1 and TRBJ2-7; D may be TRBD2 (5 bases). CDR3 length: 11 residues. Germline V gives CDR1 SQVTM, CDR2 ANQGSEA. The V and J ends lost 7 bases and 0 bases respectively, with 7 bases between them.